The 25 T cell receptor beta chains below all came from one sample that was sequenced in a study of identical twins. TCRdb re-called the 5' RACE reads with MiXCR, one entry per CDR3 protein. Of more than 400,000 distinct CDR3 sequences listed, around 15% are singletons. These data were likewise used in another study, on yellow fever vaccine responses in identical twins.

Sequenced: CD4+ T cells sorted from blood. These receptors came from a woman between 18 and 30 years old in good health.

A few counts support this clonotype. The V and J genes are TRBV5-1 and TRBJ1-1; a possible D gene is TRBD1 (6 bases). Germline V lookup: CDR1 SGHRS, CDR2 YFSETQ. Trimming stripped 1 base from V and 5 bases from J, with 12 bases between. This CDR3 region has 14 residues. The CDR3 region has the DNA TGCGCCAGCAGCTTGACAGGGACGGGGACTGAAGCTTTCTTT. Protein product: CASSLTGTGTEAFF.

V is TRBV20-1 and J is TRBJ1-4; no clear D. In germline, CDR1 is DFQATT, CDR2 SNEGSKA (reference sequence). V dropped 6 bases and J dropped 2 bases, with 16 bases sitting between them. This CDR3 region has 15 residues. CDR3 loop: CSAPDPGVTNEKLFF. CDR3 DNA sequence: TGCAGTGCCCCGGACCCTGGGGTCACTAATGAAAAACTGTTTTTT.

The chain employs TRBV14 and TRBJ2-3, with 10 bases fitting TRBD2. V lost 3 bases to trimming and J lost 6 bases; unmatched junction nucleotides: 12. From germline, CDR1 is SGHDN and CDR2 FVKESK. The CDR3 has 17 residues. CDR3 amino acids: CASSQRASGGPRDTQYF. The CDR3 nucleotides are TGTGCCAGCAGCCAGAGGGCTAGCGGGGGCCCCCGGGATACGCAGTATTTT.

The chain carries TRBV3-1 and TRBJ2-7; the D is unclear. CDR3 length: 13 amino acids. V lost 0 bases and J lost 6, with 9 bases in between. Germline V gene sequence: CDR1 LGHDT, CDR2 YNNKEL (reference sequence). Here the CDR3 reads CASSQDRVFEQYV. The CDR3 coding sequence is TGTGCCAGCAGCCAAGATAGAGTCTTCGAGCAGTACGTC.

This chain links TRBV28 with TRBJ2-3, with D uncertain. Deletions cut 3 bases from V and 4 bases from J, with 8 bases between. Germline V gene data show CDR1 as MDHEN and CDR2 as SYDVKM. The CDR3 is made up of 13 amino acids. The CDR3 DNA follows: TGTGCCAGCAGTTTTGGGCATTCAGATACGCAGTATTTT. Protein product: CASSFGHSDTQYF.

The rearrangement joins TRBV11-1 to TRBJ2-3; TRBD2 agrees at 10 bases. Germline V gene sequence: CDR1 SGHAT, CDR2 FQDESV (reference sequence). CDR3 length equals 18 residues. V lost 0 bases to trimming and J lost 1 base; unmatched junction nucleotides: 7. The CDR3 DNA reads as TGTGCCAGCAGCTTAGCTGGTAGCGGGAGGAAACGCACAGATACGCAGTATTTT. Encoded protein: CASSLAGSGRKRTDTQYF.

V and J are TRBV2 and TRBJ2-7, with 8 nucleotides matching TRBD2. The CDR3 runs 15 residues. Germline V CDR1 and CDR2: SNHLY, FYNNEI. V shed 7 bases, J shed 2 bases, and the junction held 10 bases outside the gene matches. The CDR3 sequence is CASTLEREPTYEQYF. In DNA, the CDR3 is TGTGCCAGCACTCTCGAGCGGGAGCCGACCTACGAGCAGTACTTC.

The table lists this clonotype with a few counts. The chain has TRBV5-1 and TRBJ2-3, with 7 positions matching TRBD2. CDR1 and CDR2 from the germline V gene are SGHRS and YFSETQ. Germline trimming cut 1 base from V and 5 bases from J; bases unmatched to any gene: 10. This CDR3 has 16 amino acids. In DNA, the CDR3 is TGCGCCAGCAGCTTGTCGCTGGCGGGAGCGGTAGATACGCAGTATTTT. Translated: CASSLSLAGAVDTQYF. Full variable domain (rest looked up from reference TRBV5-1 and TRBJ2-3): KAGVTQTPRYLIKTRGQQVTLSCSPISGHRSVSWYQQTPGQGLQFLFEYFSETQRNKGNFPGRFSGRQFSNSRSEMNVSTLELGDSALYLCASSLSLAGAVDTQYFGPGTRLTVL.

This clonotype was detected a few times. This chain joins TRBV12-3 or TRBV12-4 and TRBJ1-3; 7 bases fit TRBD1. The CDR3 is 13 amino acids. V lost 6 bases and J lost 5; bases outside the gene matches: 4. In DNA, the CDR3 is TGTGCCAGCAGGGGACAGACAAGAAACACCATATATTTT. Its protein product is CASRGQTRNTIYF.

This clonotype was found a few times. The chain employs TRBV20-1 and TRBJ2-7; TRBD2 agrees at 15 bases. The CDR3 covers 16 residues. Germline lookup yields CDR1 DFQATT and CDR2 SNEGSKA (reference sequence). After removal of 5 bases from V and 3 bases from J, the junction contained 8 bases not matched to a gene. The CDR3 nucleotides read TGCAGTGCTGGGACCGGGACTAGCGGGGGGATCTACGAGCAGTACTTC. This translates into CSAGTGTSGGIYEQYF.

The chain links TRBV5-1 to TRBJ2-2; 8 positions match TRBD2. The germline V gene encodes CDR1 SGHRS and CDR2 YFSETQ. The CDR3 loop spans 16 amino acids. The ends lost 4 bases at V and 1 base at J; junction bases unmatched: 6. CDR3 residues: CASSVTSGVNTGELFF. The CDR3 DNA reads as TGCGCCAGCAGCGTCACTAGCGGAGTGAACACCGGGGAGCTGTTTTTT.

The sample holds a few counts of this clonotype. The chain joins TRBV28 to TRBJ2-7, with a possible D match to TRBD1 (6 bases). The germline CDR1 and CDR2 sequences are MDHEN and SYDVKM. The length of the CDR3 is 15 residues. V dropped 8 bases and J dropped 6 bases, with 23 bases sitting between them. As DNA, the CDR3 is TGTGCCAGCGGTCTACCAGGGGCGATTTTAAGCGAGCAGTACTTC. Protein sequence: CASGLPGAILSEQYF. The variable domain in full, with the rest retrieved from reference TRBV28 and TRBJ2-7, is DVKVTQSSRYLVKRTGEKVFLECVQDMDHENMFWYRQDPGLGLRLIYFSYDVKMKEKGDIPEGYSVSREKKERFSLILESASTNQTSMYLCASGLPGAILSEQYFGPGTRLTVT.

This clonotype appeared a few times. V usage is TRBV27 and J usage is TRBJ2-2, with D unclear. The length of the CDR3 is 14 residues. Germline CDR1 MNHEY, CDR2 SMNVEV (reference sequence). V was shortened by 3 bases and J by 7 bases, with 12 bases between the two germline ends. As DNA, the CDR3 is TGTGCCAGCAGTTTTCGAGGTCTAATCGGGGAGCTGTTTTTT. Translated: CASSFRGLIGELFF.

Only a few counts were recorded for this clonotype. CDR3 amino acids: CASSSDGGFGYNEQFF. The CDR3 DNA follows: TGTGCCAGCAGCAGCGACGGGGGCTTCGGCTACAATGAGCAGTTCTTC. The chain combines TRBV2 with TRBJ2-1, with D perhaps given as TRBD1 or TRBD2 (6 bases each). V was trimmed by 6 bases and J by 3 bases, leaving 18 bases between them. Germline V lookup: CDR1 SNHLY, CDR2 FYNNEI. The CDR3 is 16 amino acids.

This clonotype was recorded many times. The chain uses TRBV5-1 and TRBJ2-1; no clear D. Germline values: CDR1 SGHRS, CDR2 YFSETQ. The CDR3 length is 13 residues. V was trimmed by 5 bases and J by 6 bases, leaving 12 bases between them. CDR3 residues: CASRWEPPNEQFF. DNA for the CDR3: TGCGCCAGCAGGTGGGAACCCCCCAATGAGCAGTTCTTC.

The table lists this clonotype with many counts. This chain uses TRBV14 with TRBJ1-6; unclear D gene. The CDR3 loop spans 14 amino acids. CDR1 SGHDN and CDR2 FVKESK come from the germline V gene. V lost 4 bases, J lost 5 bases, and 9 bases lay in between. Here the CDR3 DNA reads TGTGCCAGCAGCCGCGGGTCGAATAATTCACCCCTCCACTTT. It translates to CASSRGSNNSPLHF.

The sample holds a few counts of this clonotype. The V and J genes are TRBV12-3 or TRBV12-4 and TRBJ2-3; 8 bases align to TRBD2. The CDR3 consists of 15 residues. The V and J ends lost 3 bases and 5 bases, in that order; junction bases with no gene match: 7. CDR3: CASSFGGRKGDTQYF. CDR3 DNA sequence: TGTGCCAGCAGTTTTGGCGGGAGGAAGGGAGATACGCAGTATTTT.

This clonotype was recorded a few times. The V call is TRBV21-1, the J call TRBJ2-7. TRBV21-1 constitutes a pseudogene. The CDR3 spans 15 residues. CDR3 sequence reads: CASSKAGQTAYEQYV. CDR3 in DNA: TGTGCCAGCAGCAAAGCCGGCCAGACCGCCTACGAGCAGTACGTC.

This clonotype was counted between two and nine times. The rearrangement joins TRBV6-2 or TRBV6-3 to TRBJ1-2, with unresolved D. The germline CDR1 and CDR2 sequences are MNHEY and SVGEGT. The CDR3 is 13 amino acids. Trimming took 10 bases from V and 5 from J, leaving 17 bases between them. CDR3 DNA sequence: TGTGCCATTTCTGGGGAGGGCGGATATGGCTACACCTTC. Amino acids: CAISGEGGYGYTF.

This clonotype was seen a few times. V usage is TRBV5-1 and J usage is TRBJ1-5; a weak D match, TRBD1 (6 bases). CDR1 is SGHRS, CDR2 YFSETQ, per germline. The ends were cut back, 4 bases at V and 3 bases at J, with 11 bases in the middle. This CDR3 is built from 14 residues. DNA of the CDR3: TGCGCCAGCAGCCCGGACAGCGCCAATCAGCCCCAGCATTTT. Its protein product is CASSPDSANQPQHF.

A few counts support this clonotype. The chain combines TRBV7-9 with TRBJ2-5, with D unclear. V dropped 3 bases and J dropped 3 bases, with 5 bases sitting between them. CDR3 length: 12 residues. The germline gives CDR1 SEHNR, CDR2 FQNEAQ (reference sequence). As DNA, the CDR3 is TGTGCCAGCAGCTTCGCGGAAGAGACCCAGTACTTC. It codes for CASSFAEETQYF.

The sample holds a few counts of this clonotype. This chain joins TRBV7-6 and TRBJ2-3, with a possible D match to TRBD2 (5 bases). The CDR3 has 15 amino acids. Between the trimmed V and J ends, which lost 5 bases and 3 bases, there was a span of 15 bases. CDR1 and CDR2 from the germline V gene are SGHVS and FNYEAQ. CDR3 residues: CASSPKRSGTDTQYF. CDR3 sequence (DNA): TGTGCCAGCAGCCCCAAGCGGTCTGGGACAGATACGCAGTATTTT.

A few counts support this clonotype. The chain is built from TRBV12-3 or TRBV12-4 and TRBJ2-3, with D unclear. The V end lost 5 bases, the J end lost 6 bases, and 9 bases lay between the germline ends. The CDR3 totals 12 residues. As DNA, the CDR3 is TGTGCCAGCAGTGTCCCCAGGGATACGCAGTATTTT. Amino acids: CASSVPRDTQYF.

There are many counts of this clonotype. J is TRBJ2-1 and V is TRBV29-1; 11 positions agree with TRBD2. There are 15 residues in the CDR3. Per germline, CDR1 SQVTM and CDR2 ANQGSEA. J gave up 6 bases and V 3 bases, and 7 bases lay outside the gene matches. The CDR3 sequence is CSVDLAGGHGNEQFF. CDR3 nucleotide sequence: TGCAGCGTTGACCTAGCGGGGGGCCACGGCAATGAGCAGTTCTTC.

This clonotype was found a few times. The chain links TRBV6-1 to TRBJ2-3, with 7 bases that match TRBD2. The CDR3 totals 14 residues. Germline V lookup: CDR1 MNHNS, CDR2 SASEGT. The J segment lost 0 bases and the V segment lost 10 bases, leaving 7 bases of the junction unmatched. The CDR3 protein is CATQAGTSTDTQYF. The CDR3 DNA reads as TGTGCCACCCAAGCGGGAACTAGCACAGATACGCAGTATTTT.